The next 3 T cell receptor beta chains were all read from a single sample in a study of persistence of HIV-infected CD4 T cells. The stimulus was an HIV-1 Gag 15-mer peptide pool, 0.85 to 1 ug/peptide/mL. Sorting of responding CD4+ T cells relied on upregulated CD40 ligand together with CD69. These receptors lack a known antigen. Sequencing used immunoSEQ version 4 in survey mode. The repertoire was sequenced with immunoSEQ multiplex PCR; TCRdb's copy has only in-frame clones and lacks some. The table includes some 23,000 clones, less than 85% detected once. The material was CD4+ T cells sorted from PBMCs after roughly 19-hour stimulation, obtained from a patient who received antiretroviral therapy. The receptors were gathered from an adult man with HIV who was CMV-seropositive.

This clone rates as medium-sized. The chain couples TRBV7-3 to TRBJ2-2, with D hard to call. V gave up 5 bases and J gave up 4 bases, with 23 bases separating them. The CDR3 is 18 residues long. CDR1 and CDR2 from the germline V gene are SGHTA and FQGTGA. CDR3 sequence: CASSPQINRAVRTGELFF. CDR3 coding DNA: TGTGCCAGCAGCCCTCAGATTAACCGGGCCGTACGCACCGGGGAGCTGTTTTTT.

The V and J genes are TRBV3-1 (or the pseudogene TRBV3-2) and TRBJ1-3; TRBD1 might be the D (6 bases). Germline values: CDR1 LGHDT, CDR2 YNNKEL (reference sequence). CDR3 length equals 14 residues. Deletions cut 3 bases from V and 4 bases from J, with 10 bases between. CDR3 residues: CASSHQGLGNTIYF. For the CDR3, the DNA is TGTGCCAGCAGCCACCAGGGGCTCGGAAACACCATATATTTT.

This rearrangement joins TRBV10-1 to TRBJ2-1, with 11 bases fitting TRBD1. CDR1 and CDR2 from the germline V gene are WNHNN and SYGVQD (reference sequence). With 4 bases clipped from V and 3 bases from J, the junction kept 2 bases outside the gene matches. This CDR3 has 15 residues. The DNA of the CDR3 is TGCGCCAGCAGTGGGACAGGGGGCCACTACAATGAGCAGTTCTTC. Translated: CASSGTGGHYNEQFF.